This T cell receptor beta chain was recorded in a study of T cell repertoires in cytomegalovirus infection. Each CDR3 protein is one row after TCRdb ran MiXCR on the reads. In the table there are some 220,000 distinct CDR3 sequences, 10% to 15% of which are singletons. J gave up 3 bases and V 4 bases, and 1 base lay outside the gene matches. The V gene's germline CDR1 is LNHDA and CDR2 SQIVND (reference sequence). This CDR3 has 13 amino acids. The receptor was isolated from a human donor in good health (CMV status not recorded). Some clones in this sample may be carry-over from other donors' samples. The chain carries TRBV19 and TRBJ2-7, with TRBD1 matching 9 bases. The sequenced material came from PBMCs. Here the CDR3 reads CASSRTGVYEQYF. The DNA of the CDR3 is TGTGCCAGTAGTAGGACAGGGGTCTACGAGCAGTACTTC.